One T cell receptor beta chain is described in this entry. The entry originates in a study of radiation and T cells in renal cell carcinoma. From germline, CDR1 is SGHAT and CDR2 FQNNGV. The CDR3 loop spans 14 amino acids. V lost 2 bases and J lost 4, with 12 bases in between. Time point here: baseline pretreatment blood. As for treatment: 15 Gy SBRT to primary tumor, nephrectomy 4 weeks later. Assay used: immunoSEQ multiplex PCR; TCRdb lists only in-frame clones, some missing. This sample carries 100,000 to 150,000 clones, around 83% of them seen once, and the ten largest clones take less than 3.5%. Specimen: blood, collected from a patient whose treatment included radiotherapy and nephrectomy. The TCR sequence derives from a woman aged 60-75 years with renal cell carcinoma. The chain recombines TRBV11-2 with TRBJ2-7; the D is unclear. The CDR3 DNA reads as TGTGCCAGCAGCTTATCAGGAATTGAGTACGAGCAGTACTTC. Translation gives CASSLSGIEYEQYF.